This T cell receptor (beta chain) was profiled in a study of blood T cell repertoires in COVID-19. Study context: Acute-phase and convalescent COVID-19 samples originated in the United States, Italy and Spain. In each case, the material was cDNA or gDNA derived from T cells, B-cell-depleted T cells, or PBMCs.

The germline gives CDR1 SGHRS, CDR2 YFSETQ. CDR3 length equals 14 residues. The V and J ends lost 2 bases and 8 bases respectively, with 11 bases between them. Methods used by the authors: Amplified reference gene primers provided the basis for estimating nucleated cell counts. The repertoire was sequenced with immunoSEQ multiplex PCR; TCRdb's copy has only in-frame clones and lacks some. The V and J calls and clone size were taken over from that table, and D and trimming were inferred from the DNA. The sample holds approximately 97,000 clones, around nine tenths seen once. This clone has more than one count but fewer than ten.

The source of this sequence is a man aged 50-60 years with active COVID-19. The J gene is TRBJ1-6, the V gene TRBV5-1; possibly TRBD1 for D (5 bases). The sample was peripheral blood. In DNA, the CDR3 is TGCGCCAGCAGCTTATCTCAGGGCCATTCACCCCTCCACTTT. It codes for CASSLSQGHSPLHF.